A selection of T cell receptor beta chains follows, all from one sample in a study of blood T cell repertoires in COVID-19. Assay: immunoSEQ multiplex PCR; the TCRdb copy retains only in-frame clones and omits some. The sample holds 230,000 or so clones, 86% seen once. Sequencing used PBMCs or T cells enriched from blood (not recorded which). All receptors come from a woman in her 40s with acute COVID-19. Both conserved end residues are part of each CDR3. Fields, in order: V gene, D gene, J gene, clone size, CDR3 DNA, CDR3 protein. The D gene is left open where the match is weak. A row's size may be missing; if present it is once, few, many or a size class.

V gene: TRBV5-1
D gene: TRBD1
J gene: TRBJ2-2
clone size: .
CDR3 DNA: TGCGCCAGCAGCTTGGGACAGGGGGACACCGGGGAGCTGTTTTTT
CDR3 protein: CASSLGQGDTGELFF

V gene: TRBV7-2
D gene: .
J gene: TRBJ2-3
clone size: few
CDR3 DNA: TGTGCCAGCAGCTTAGTCGCAGGGCGGCGAACAGATACGCAGTATTTT
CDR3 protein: CASSLVAGRRTDTQYF

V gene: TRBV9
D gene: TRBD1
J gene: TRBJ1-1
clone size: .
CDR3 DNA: TGTGCCAGCAGCGTATACGACAGGGGAACGGACACTGAAGCTTTCTTT
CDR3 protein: CASSVYDRGTDTEAFF

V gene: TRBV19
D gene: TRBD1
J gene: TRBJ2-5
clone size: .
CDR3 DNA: TGTGCCAGTAGCGCAGCCGGGACAGATAAAGAGACCCAGTACTTC
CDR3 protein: CASSAAGTDKETQYF

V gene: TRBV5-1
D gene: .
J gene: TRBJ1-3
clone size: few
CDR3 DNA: TGCGCCAGCAGCGACACAGGTTCTGGAAACACCATATATTTT
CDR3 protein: CASSDTGSGNTIYF

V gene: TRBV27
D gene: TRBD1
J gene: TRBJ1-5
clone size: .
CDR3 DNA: TGTGCCAGCAGAGCACCCGGGACAGGGCAAAATCAGCCCCAGCATTTT
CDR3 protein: CASRAPGTGQNQPQHF

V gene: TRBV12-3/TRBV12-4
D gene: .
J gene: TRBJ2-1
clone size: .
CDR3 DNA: TGTGCCGCGAGGACAGCCTACAATGAGCAGTTCTTC
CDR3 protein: CAARTAYNEQFF

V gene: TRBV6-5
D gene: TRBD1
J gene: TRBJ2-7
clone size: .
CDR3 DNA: TGTGCCAGCAGGCCTGGGACAGCCTACGAGCAGTACTTC
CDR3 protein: CASRPGTAYEQYF

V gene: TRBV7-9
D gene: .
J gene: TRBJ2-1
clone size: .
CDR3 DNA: TGTGCCAGCGGAGCGGTCTCCTACAATGAGCAGTTCTTC
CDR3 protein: CASGAVSYNEQFF

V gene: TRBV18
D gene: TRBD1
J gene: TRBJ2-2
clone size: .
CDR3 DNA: TGTGCCAGCTCGCCTACTGGACAGGGGGTTATTACCGGGGAGCTGTTTTTT
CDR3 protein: CASSPTGQGVITGELFF

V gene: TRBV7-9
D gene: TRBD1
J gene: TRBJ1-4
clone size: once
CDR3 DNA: TGTGCCAGCAGCTTAAGGACGGGGACAGTGAATGAAAAACTGTTTTTT
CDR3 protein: CASSLRTGTVNEKLFF

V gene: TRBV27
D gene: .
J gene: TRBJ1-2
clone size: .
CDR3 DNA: TGTGCCAGCTCCCATCAATCTAACTATGGCTACACCTTC
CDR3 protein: CASSHQSNYGYTF

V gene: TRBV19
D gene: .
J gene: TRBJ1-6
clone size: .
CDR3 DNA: TGTGCCAGTAGTTCCCCGGGCCAGGGTAATTCACCCCTCCACTTT
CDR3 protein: CASSSPGQGNSPLHF

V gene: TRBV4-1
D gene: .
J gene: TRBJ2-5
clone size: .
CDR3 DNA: TGCGCCAGCAGCCAAGATGGTGGGGGGGCCGGGGAGACCCAGTACTTC
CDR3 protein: CASSQDGGGAGETQYF

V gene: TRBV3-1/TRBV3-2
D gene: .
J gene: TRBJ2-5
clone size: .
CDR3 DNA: TGTGCCAGCAGCCCCCAAGCTGCTGGGGCAGAGACCCAGTACTTC
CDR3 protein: CASSPQAAGAETQYF

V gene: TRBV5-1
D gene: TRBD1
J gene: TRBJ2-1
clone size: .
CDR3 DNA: TGCGCCAGCAGCGCGATTAAGACAGGGGGCTACAATGAGCAGTTCTTC
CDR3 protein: CASSAIKTGGYNEQFF

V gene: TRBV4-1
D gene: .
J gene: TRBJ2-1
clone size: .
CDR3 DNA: TGCGCCAGCAGCCAAGATGGAGGACCACCGAGCTCCTACAATGAGCAGTTCTTC
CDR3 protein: CASSQDGGPPSSYNEQFF

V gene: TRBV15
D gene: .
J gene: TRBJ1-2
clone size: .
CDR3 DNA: TGTGCCACCAGCGAGGAAACAGGGTCCAACTATGGCTACACCTTC
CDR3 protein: CATSEETGSNYGYTF

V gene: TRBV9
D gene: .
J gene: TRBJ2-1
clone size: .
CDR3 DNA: TGTGCCAGCAGCGTAGCCGAGGGAGGATTTAACAATGAGCAGTTCTTC
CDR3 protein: CASSVAEGGFNNEQFF

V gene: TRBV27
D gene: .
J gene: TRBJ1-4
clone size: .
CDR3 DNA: TGTGCCAGCAGTTCAGGGATCGGTGAAAAACTGTTTTTT
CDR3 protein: CASSSGIGEKLFF

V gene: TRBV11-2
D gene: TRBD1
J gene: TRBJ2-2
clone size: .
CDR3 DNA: TGTGCCAGCAGCTCTCCGGGACAGGGGCCCTCGAACACCGGGGAGCTGTTTTTT
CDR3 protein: CASSSPGQGPSNTGELFF

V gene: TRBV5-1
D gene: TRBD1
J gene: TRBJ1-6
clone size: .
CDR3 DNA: TGCGCCAGCAGCTTGAGTCTCAGGGGGGATTCACCCCTCCACTTT
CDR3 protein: CASSLSLRGDSPLHF

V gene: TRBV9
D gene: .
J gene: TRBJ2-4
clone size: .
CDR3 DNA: TGTGCCAGCAGTGGCGGTGGGTCCGGTCGGGGCATTCAGTACTTC
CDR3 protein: CASSGGGSGRGIQYF

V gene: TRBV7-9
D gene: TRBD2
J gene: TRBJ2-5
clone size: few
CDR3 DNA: TGTGCCAGCAGCGCGGGACTAGCGGGGCAGACGGAGACCCAGTACTTC
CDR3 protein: CASSAGLAGQTETQYF

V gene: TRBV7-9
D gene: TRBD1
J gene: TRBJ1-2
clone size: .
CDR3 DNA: TGTGCCAGCAGCCAAGGGACAGGGGTGTATGGCTACACCTTC
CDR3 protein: CASSQGTGVYGYTF

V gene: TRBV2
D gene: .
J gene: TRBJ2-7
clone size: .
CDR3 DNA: TGTGCCAGCAGTTCCGGGGGCTCCTACGAGCAGTACTTC
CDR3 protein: CASSSGGSYEQYF

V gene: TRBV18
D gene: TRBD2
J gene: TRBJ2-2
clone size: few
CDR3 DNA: TGTGCCAGCTCACGACAACTAGCGGGGGACACCGGGGAGCTGTTTTTT
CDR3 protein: CASSRQLAGDTGELFF

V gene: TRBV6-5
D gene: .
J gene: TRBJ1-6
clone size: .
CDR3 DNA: TGTGCCAGCAGTTACGAGCGGGAATCACCCCTCCACTTT
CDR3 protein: CASSYERESPLHF

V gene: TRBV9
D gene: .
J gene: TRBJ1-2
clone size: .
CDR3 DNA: TGTGCCAGCAGCGCAAGTACACCCTCGGGGTATGGCTACACCTTC
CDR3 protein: CASSASTPSGYGYTF

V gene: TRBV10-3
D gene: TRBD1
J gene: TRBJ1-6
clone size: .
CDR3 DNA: TGTGCCATCAGTGAGTCGGGACAGTCTAATTCACCCCTCCACTTT
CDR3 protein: CAISESGQSNSPLHF

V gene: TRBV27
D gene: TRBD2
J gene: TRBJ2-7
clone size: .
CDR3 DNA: TGTGCCAGCGGGACTAGCGGGGGGTTGTTCTACGAGCAGTACTTC
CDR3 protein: CASGTSGGLFYEQYF

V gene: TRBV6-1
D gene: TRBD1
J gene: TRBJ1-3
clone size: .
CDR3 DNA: TGTGCCAGCAGTGAAGCAGGGACAGGGGGCTCTGGAAACACCATATATTTT
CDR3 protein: CASSEAGTGGSGNTIYF

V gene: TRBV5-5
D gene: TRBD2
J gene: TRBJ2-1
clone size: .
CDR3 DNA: TGTGCCAGCAGCTTGTCTACGGGGGGGCCCTATGAGCAGTTCTTC
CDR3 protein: CASSLSTGGPYEQFF

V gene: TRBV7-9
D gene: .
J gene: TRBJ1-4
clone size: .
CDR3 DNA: TGTGCCAGCAGCTTAGTCCCGGTCCGGGACACCAGACATGAAAAACTGTTTTTT
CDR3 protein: CASSLVPVRDTRHEKLFF

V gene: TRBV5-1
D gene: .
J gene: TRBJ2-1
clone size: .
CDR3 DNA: TGCGCCAGCAGCTTCCAGGGTTACAATGAGCAGTTCTTC
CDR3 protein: CASSFQGYNEQFF

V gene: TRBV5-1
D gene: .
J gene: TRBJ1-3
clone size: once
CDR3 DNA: TGCGCCAGCAGCAATCGACAGTCTGGAAACACCATATATTTT
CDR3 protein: CASSNRQSGNTIYF

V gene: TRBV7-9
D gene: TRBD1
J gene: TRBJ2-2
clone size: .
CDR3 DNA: TGTGCCAGCAGCGGACAGGGGTGGGGAACGACCGGGGAGCTGTTTTTT
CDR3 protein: CASSGQGWGTTGELFF

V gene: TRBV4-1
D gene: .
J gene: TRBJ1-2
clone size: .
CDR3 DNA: TGCGCCAGCAGCCAAGACAGACTGGGTCCTAACTATGGCTACACCTTC
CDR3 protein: CASSQDRLGPNYGYTF

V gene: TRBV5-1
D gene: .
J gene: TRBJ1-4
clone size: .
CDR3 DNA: TGCGCCAGCAGCTTGGAGGCAGGGATGTATGAAAAACTGTTTTTT
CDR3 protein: CASSLEAGMYEKLFF

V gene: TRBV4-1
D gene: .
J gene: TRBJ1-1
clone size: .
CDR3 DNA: TGCGCCAGCAGCCAAGATAGTACAGGGAGGGATACTGAAGCTTTCTTT
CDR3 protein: CASSQDSTGRDTEAFF

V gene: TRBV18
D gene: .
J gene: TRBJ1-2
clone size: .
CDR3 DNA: TGTGCCAGCTCATGGCGGGAGGGCCGGGACGATGGCTACACCTTC
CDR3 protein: CASSWREGRDDGYTF

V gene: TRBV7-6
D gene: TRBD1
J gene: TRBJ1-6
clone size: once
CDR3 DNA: TGTGCCAGCAGCTCCACAACAGGGGGCAAAGATTCACCCCTCCACTTT
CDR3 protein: CASSSTTGGKDSPLHF